The present T cell receptor beta chain was sequenced within a study of blood T cell repertoires in COVID-19. As for the study in general: Donors in the United States, Italy and Spain gave samples during acute or convalescent COVID-19. Sources were T cells, B-cell-depleted T cells, or PBMCs; the material itself was cDNA or gDNA.

Authors' analysis steps: Estimated nucleated cell counts came from reference gene primer amplification. Data came from immunoSEQ multiplex PCR; TCRdb stores just in-frame clones and leaves some out. V and J calls and clone size are given by that table; D and trimming were obtained from the DNA. The sample lists fewer than 300,000 clones, 70% to 85% seen once, with 0.7% to 1% in the top ten. Points on this clone: An end of the junction does not agree with germline; a read error may underlie this.

What was sequenced was peripheral blood. The clonotype comes from a human donor with COVID-19, enrolled during active disease. The donor label of this sample is uncertain.

CDR3 coding DNA: TGTGCTAGCAGCGCGGAGCTCGGAGAGCAGTTCTTC. It translates to CASSAELGEQFF. The V gene is TRBV7-7, the J gene TRBJ2-1; D unclear. In germline, CDR1 is SSHAT, CDR2 FNYEAQ (reference sequence). The CDR3 runs 12 residues.